These 5 T cell receptor beta chains were all obtained from the same sample, sequenced in a study of Ad26.COV2.S vaccination and SARS-CoV-2 variants. Sequencing used immunoSEQ multiplex PCR; TCRdb keeps in-frame clones, though not all of them. The table includes about 460,000 clones, about nine tenths detected once. As for treatment: 19 received Ad26.COV2.S at low or high dose, single or two shots; about five received placebo; per-sample allocation not given. After the first vaccine or placebo injection, samples were drawn on day 63. Sequencing used peripheral blood, obtained in a trial of Ad26.COV2.S vaccine versus placebo. All receptors come from a person aged 18 to 65 who received the Ad26.COV2.S COVID-19 vaccine or a placebo.

The chain has TRBV28 and TRBJ1-3; 11 bases are shared with TRBD1. The CDR3 is made up of 14 amino acids. The J segment lost 3 bases and the V segment lost 5 bases, leaving 0 bases of the junction unmatched. CDR1 is MDHEN, CDR2 SYDVKM, per germline. CDR3 in amino acids: CASSGTGGGNTIYF. DNA of the CDR3: TGTGCCAGCAGTGGGACAGGGGGTGGAAACACCATATATTTT.

The rearrangement joins TRBV19 to TRBJ1-6; D is perhaps TRBD1 (5 bases). The length of the CDR3 is 13 residues. CDR1 is LNHDA and CDR2 is SQIVND in the germline V gene (reference sequence). The CDR3 DNA is TGTGCAATGGTTCGGCAGGGTAATTCACCCCTCCACTTT. Translating gives CAMVRQGNSPLHF.

This rearrangement joins TRBV5-4 to TRBJ1-6; 9 nucleotides match TRBD1. Germline values: CDR1 SGHNT, CDR2 YYREEE (reference sequence). This CDR3 is 15 amino acids long. Trimming cost V 2 bases and J 10 bases; bases outside gene matches: 7. The chain's CDR3 is CASSFRDRAGSPLHF. CDR3 DNA sequence: TGTGCCAGCAGCTTCCGGGACAGGGCTGGATCACCCCTCCACTTT.

The chain couples TRBV14 to TRBJ2-1; D perhaps matches TRBD1 (5 bases). Trimming removed 0 bases from V and 2 bases from J, with 11 bases in between. Germline V CDR1 and CDR2: SGHDN, FVKESK. CDR3 length equals 16 residues. For the CDR3, the DNA is TGTGCCAGCAGCCAAGAGATAAAGGGGACCTACAATGAGCAGTTCTTC. Its translation is CASSQEIKGTYNEQFF.

The chain combines TRBV3-1 (or the pseudogene TRBV3-2) with TRBJ2-1; D is perhaps TRBD1 (5 bases). The V and J ends lost 0 bases and 4 bases respectively, with 10 bases between them. Germline-derived CDR1 and CDR2 are LGHDT and YNNKEL (reference sequence). This CDR3 comprises 15 residues. The CDR3 protein is CASSQENQGYNEQFF. CDR3 sequence (DNA): TGTGCCAGCAGCCAAGAAAACCAGGGTTACAATGAGCAGTTCTTC.